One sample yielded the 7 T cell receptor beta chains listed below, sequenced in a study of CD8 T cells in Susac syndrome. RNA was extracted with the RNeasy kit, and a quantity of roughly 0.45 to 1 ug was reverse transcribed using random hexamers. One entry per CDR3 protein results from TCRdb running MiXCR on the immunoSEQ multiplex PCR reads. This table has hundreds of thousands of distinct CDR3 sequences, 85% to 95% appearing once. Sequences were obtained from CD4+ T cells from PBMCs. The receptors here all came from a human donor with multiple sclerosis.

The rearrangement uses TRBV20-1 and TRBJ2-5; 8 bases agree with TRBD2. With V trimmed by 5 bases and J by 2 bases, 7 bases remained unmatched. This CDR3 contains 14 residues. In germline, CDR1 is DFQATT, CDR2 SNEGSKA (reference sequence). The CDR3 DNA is TGCAGTGCTCGTTTGCCGGGGGGGCAAGAGACCCAGTACTTC. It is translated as CSARLPGGQETQYF.

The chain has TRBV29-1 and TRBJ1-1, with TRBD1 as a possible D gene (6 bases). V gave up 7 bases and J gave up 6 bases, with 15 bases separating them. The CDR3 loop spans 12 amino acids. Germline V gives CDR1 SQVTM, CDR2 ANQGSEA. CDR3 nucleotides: TGCAGCGCCGAAGGGGGTTTCCCTGAAGCTTTCTTT. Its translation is CSAEGGFPEAFF.

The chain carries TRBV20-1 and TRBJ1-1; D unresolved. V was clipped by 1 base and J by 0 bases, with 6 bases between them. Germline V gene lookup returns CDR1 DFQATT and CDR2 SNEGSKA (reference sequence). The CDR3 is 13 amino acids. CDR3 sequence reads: CSARVPVNTEAFF. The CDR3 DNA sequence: TGCAGTGCTAGAGTTCCGGTGAACACTGAAGCTTTCTTT.

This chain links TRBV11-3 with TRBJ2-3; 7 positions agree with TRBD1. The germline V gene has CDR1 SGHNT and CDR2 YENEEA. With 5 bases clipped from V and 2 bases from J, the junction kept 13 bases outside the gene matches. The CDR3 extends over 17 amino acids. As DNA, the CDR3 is TGTGCCAGCAGCCAAACATTTCCCGGGACAGCCACAGATACGCAGTATTTT. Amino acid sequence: CASSQTFPGTATDTQYF.

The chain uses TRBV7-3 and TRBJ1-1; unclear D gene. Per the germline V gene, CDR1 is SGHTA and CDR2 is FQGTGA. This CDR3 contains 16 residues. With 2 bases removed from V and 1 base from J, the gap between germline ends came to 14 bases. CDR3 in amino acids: CASSLLPALGNTEAFF. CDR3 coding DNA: TGTGCCAGCAGCTTACTCCCCGCATTGGGGAACACTGAAGCTTTCTTT.

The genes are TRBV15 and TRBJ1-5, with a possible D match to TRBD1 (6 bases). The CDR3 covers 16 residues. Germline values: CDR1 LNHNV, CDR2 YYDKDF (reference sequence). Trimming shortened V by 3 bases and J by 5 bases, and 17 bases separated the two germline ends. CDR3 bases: TGTGCCACCAGCAGGGGAATCGACAGGACCTATCAGCCCCAGCATTTT. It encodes CATSRGIDRTYQPQHF.

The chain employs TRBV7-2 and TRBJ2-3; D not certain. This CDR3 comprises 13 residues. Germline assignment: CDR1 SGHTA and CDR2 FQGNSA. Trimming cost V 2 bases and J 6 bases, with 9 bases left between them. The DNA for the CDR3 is TGTGCCAGCAGCTTACCGGGTAGGGATACGCAGTATTTT. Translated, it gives CASSLPGRDTQYF.